This TCR beta chain was found in a study of cytomegalovirus exposure and HLA in healthy donors. Primers for the PCR totalled 60 Vbeta and 13 Jbeta. Measured with immunoSEQ multiplex PCR; TCRdb has only the in-frame clones, and not every one. The sample consists of some 190,000 clones, over 75% of them appearing once. CDR3 size: 14 residues. V lost 5 bases to trimming and J lost 4 bases; unmatched junction nucleotides: 4. CDR1 GTSNPN and CDR2 SVGIG come from the germline V gene (reference sequence). What was sequenced was PBMCs. The chain uses TRBV30 and TRBJ1-6, with 8 bases aligning to TRBD1. This TCR came from a woman in her 30s in good health and CMV-seronegative. The CDR3 sequence: CAWGRQGYNSPLHF. The CDR3 DNA is TGTGCCTGGGGGAGACAGGGGTATAATTCACCCCTCCACTTT.